This T cell receptor beta chain came from a study of T cell responses to AZD1222 COVID-19 vaccine. Regarding the study as a whole: Once two AZD1222 doses were given, Spike-specific TCR breadth and depth went up. The donor group comprised mostly white British people and more females; the analysis possibly underestimated clonal diversity. Reports say nearly half of spike-specific TCRs go after unmutated variant regions. Just 5 or 6 AZD1222 recipients tested seropositive at baseline.

Sequencing used immunoSEQ multiplex PCR; TCRdb keeps in-frame clones, though not all of them. Among about 110,000 clones listed, approximately 94% were seen once. This CDR3 contains 14 residues. The J segment lost 4 bases and the V segment lost 4 bases, leaving 5 bases of the junction unmatched. Germline-derived CDR1 and CDR2 are LGHDT and YNNKEL (reference sequence). As to this clone: Antigen: not known.

The receptor was derived from an adult who received the AZD1222 COVID-19 vaccine. The material was peripheral blood, obtained 28 days after the second AZD1222 dose. The chain links TRBV3-1 (or the pseudogene TRBV3-2) to TRBJ2-3; 7 bases line up with TRBD1. The CDR3 coding sequence is TGTGCCAGCAGCCGTCGACAGGGATCAGATACGCAGTATTTT. Its protein is CASSRRQGSDTQYF.